These 17 T cell receptor beta chains were sequenced from one sample in a study of blood T cell repertoires in COVID-19. The data were produced by immunoSEQ multiplex PCR, yet TCRdb's version contains in-frame clones alone and is incomplete. This repertoire shows roughly 48,000 clones, 77% found once; its top ten account for about 20%. Sequenced material: peripheral blood. These receptors all stem from a human donor with active or convalescent COVID-19. The donor label of this sample is uncertain.

V and J are TRBV9 and TRBJ2-1; 7 bases are shared with TRBD1. The CDR3 runs to 17 residues. J gave up 0 bases and V 2 bases, and 8 bases lay outside the gene matches. CDR1 is SGDLS, CDR2 YYNGEE, per germline. CDR3 region: CASSVNSRDSSYNEQFF. CDR3 DNA sequence: TGTGCCAGCAGCGTCAATTCCCGGGACAGCTCCTACAATGAGCAGTTCTTC. The whole variable domain, remainder taken from reference TRBV9 and TRBJ2-1, is DSGVTQTPKHLITATGQRVTLRCSPRSGDLSVYWYQQSLDQGLQFLIQYYNGEERAKGNILERFSAQQFPDLHSELNLSSLELGDSALYFCASSVNSRDSSYNEQFFGPGTRLTVL.

This clone was recorded a few times. The V call is TRBV5-4, the J call TRBJ2-7, with 7 bases identical to TRBD1. Looked up from germline, CDR1 is SGHNT and CDR2 is YYREEE (reference sequence). After removal of 2 bases from V and 2 bases from J, the junction contained 7 bases not matched to a gene. This CDR3 has 15 amino acids. The CDR3 reads CASSLATGKPYEQYF. The CDR3 DNA reads TGTGCCAGCAGCTTAGCGACAGGGAAACCCTACGAGCAGTACTTC.

This clone has only a few counts. The V call is TRBV18, the J call TRBJ1-5; D gene uncertain. Germline V CDR1 and CDR2: KGHSH, LQKENI. The V end lost 1 base, the J end lost 5 bases, and 9 bases lay between the germline ends. There are 14 residues in the CDR3. The CDR3 loop is CASSPRADHQPQHF. In DNA, the CDR3 is TGTGCCAGCTCACCACGGGCAGACCATCAGCCCCAGCATTTT.

J is TRBJ2-3 and V is TRBV28; D uncertain. The CDR3 is 15 residues long. V lost 3 bases, J lost 0 bases, and 10 bases lay in between. From germline, CDR1 is MDHEN and CDR2 SYDVKM. The CDR3 coding sequence is TGTGCCAGCAGTTTGTCCGATAGTAGCACAGATACGCAGTATTTT. Translation: CASSLSDSSTDTQYF.

The rearrangement joins TRBV4-3 to TRBJ1-1, with 8 nucleotides matching TRBD1. The CDR3 spans 14 residues. Germline V gene sequence: CDR1 LGHNA, CDR2 YSLEER. The trim removed 0 bases at V and 10 bases at J, leaving 7 bases unmatched. The CDR3 sequence: CASSQDSGGDGAFF. Here the CDR3 DNA reads TGCGCCAGCAGCCAAGATTCAGGGGGCGACGGAGCTTTCTTT.

The V call is TRBV7-3, the J call TRBJ2-2; no clear D gene. Germline V gene lookup returns CDR1 SGHTA and CDR2 FQGTGA. The CDR3 has 16 residues. Trimming cost V 0 bases and J 6 bases, with 14 bases left between them. The CDR3 region is CASSLTPRHGAGELFF. CDR3 nucleotides: TGTGCCAGCAGCTTAACCCCCCGACATGGCGCCGGGGAGCTGTTTTTT.

The chain couples TRBV28 to TRBJ1-3; 7 bases are shared with TRBD1. Germline loops: CDR1 MDHEN, CDR2 SYDVKM. This CDR3 is built from 14 residues. V trimming: 6 bases; J trimming: 1 base; junction bases outside the gene matches: 3. CDR3 DNA sequence: TGTGCCAGCAGCCCGACAGGGTCTGGAAACACCATATATTTT. It codes for CASSPTGSGNTIYF.

The rearrangement links TRBV4-1 to TRBJ2-7; tentative D call: TRBD1 (6 bases). The germline gives CDR1 MGHRA, CDR2 YSYEKL. With 4 bases removed from V and 4 bases from J, the gap between germline ends came to 17 bases. The CDR3 covers 15 residues. CDR3 sequence (DNA): TGCGCCAGCAGCCTCAATCCGGGACACCATTACGAGCAGTACTTC. Translating it yields CASSLNPGHHYEQYF.

V gene TRBV4-1 combines with J gene TRBJ1-5; the D is unclear. CDR1 and CDR2 from the germline V gene are MGHRA and YSYEKL. This CDR3 contains 13 residues. Trimming removed 4 bases at V and 5 bases at J, with 9 bases between. The CDR3 sequence: CASSRGKDQPQHF. CDR3 DNA sequence: TGCGCCAGCAGCCGAGGCAAGGATCAGCCCCAGCATTTT.

The sample holds many counts of this clone. The chain recombines TRBV20-1 with TRBJ2-7, with D unresolved. The CDR3 extends over 12 amino acids. Looked up from germline, CDR1 is DFQATT and CDR2 is SNEGSKA (reference sequence). Trimming took 3 bases from V and 3 from J, leaving 9 bases between them. The CDR3 region has the DNA TGCAGTGCTAGTTCCCCGGGCTACGAGCAGTACTTC. Amino acid sequence: CSASSPGYEQYF.

This rearrangement joins TRBV19 to TRBJ1-4; D is uncertain. Germline V gene sequence: CDR1 LNHDA, CDR2 SQIVND (reference sequence). Deletions cut 6 bases from V and 0 bases from J, with 11 bases between. The CDR3 totals 15 residues. This CDR3 reads CASSARPATNEKLFF. CDR3 DNA: TGTGCCAGTAGCGCCCGTCCGGCAACTAATGAAAAACTGTTTTTT.

In its sample, this clone was seen once. CDR3 amino acids: CASSTLAGPHNEQFF. Written as DNA, the CDR3 is TGCGCCAGCAGCACTTTAGCGGGACCACACAATGAGCAGTTCTTC. This chain links TRBV4-1 with TRBJ2-1; 8 nucleotides agree with TRBD2. The length of the CDR3 is 15 residues. The V segment lost 5 bases and the J segment 5 bases; nucleotides outside the gene matches: 8. Germline lookup yields CDR1 MGHRA and CDR2 YSYEKL.

The chain carries TRBV7-8 and TRBJ2-1; 10 bases map to TRBD2. The junction had 8 bases not matched to a gene; V was cut back by 1 base and J by 8 bases. The CDR3 has 16 amino acids. The germline V gene has CDR1 SGHVS and CDR2 FQNEAQ. The CDR3 is CASSLGASGSSHEQFF. CDR3 coding DNA: TGTGCCAGCAGCTTAGGGGCTAGCGGGAGTAGCCATGAGCAGTTCTTC. Combining the CDR3 with reference TRBV7-8 and TRBJ2-1 gives the whole variable domain GAGVSQSPRYKVAKRGQDVALRCDPISGHVSLFWYQQALGQGPEFLTYFQNEAQLDKSGLPSDRFFAERPEGSVSTLKIQRTQQEDSAVYLCASSLGASGSSHEQFFGPGTRLTVL.

This clone was detected a few times. The chain has TRBV7-7 and TRBJ2-2; tentative D call: TRBD1 (6 bases). Trimming shortened V by 1 base and J by 1 base, and 10 bases separated the two germline ends. This CDR3 is 16 amino acids long. Germline V gene lookup returns CDR1 SSHAT and CDR2 FNYEAQ (reference sequence). The CDR3 region has the DNA TGTGCCAGCAGCTTAGGACGGACAGTGAACACCGGGGAGCTGTTTTTT. Encoded protein: CASSLGRTVNTGELFF.

V usage is TRBV19 and J usage is TRBJ2-2; D ambiguous. Germline CDR1 reads LNHDA; CDR2 reads SQIVND (reference sequence). Deletions cut 0 bases from V and 5 bases from J, with 10 bases between. The CDR3 length is 15 residues. The CDR3: CASSIDNPRTGELFF. Written as DNA, the CDR3 is TGTGCCAGTAGTATAGATAATCCCAGGACCGGGGAGCTGTTTTTT.

The J gene is TRBJ2-5, the V gene TRBV4-1; 13 bases align to TRBD2. The V and J ends lost 0 bases and 5 bases, in that order; junction bases with no gene match: 6. This CDR3 has 17 amino acids. The germline gives CDR1 MGHRA, CDR2 YSYEKL. The CDR3 bases are TGCGCCAGCAGCCAAGATCGGGGACTAGCGGGGAGGGAGACCCAGTACTTC. This encodes CASSQDRGLAGRETQYF.

This chain uses TRBV19 with TRBJ2-5; 9 nucleotides align to TRBD1. CDR1 is LNHDA and CDR2 is SQIVND in the germline V gene (reference sequence). This CDR3 is built from 14 residues. Trimming took 5 bases from V and 3 from J; bases not matched to a gene: 4. CDR3 DNA: TGTGCCAGTAGTGCCGGGACAGGGAAAGAGACCCAGTACTTC. Protein: CASSAGTGKETQYF. Supplemented by reference TRBV19 and TRBJ2-5, the full variable domain reads DGGITQSPKYLFRKEGQNVTLSCEQNLNHDAMYWYRQDPGQGLRLIYYSQIVNDFQKGDIAEGYSVSREKKESFPLTVTSAQKNPTAFYLCASSAGTGKETQYFGPGTRLLVL.